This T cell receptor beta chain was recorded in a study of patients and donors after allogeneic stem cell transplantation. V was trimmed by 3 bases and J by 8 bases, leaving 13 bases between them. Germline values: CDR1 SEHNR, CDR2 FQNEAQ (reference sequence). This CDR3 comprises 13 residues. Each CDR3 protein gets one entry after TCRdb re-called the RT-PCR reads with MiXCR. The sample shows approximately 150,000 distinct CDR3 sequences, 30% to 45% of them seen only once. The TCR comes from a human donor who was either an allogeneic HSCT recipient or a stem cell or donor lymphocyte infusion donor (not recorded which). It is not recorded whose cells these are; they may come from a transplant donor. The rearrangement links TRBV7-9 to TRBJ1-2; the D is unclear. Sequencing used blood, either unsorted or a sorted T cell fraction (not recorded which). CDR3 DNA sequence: TGTGCCAGCAGCTTTAAGGTTCCAGGCGGCTACACCTTC. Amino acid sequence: CASSFKVPGGYTF. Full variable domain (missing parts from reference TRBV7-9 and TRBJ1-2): DTGVSQNPRHKITKRGQNVTFRCDPISEHNRLYWYRQTLGQGPEFLTYFQNEAQLEKSRLLSDRFSAERPKGSFSTLEIQRTEQGDSAMYLCASSFKVPGGYTFGSGTRLTVV.